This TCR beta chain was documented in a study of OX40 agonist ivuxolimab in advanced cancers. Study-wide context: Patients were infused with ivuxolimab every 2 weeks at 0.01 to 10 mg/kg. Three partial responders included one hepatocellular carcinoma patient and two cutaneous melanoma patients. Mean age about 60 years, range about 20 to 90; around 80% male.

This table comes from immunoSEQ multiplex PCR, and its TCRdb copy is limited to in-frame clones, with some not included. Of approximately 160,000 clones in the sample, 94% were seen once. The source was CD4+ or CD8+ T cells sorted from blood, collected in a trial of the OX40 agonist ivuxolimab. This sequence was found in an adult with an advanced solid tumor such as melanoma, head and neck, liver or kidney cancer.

The CDR3 region has the DNA TGTGCCAGTAGAGATACCGGGACAGGGAACTATGGCTACACCTTC. Its protein product is CASRDTGTGNYGYTF. This chain connects TRBV19 to TRBJ1-2; 9 nucleotides agree with TRBD1. CDR1 is LNHDA and CDR2 is SQIVND in the germline V gene (reference sequence). The CDR3 has 15 residues. V gave up 6 bases and J gave up 2 bases; unmatched junction bases: 7.